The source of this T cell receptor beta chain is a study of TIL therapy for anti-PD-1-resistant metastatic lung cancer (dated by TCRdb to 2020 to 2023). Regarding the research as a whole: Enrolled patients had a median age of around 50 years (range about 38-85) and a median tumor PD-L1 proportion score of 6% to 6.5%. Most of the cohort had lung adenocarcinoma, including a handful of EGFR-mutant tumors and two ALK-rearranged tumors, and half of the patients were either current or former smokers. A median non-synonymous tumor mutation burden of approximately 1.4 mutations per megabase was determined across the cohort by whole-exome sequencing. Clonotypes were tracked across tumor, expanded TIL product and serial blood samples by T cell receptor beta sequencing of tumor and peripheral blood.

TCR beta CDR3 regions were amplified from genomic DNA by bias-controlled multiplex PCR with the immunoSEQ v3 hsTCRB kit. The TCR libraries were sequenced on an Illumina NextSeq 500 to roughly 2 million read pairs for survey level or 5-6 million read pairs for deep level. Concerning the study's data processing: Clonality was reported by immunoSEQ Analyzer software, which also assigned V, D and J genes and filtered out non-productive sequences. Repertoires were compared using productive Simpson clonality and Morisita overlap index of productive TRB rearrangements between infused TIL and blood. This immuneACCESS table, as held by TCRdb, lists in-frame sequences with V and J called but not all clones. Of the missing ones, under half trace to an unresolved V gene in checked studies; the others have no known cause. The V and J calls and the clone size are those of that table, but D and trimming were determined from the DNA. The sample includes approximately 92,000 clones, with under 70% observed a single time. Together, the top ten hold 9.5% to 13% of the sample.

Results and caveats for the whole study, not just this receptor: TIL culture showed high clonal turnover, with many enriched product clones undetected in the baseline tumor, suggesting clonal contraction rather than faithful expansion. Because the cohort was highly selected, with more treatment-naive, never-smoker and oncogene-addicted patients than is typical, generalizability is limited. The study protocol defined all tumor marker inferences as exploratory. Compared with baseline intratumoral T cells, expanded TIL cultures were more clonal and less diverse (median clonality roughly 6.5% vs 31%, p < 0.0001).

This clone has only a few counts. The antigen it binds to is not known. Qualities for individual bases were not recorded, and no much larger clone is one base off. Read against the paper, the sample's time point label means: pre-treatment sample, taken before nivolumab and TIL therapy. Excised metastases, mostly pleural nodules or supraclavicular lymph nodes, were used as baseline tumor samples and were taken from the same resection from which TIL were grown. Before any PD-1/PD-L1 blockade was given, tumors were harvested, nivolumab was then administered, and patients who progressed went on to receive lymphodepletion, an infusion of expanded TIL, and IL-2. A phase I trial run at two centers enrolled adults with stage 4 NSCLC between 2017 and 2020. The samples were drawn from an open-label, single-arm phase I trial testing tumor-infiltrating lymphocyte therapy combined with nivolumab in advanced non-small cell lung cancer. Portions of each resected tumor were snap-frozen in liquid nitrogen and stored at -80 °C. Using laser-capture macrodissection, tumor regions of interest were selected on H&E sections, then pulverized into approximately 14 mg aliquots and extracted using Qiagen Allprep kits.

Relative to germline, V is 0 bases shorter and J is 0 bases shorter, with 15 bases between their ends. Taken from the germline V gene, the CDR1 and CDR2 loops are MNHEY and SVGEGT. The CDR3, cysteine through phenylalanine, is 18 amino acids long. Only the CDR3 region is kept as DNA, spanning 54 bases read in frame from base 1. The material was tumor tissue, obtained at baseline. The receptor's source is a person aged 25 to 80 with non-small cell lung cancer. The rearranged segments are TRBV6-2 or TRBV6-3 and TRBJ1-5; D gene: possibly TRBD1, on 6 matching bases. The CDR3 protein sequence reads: CASSYSGRGGYSNQPQHF. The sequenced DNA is TGTGCCAGCAGTTACTCGGGCAGGGGTGGATATAGCAATCAGCCCCAGCATTTT.